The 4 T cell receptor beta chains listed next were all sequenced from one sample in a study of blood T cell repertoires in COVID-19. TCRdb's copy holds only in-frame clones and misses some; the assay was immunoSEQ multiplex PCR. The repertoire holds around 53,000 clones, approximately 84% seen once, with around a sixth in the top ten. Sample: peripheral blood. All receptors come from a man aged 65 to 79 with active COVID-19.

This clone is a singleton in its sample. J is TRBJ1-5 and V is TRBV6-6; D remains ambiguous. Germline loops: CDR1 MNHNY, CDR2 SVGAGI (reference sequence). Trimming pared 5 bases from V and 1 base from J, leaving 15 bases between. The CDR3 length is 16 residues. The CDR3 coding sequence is TGTGCCAGCAGTCTTCCAGGTGGGCTGAGCAATCAGCCCCAGCATTTT. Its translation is CASSLPGGLSNQPQHF.

CDR3 region: CASSQVTGRPGNTIYF. In DNA form, the CDR3 reads TGTGCCAGCAGCCAAGTAACCGGGAGGCCCGGAAACACCATATATTTT. The chain has TRBV4-2 and TRBJ1-3; D unclear. Trimming shortened V by 1 base and J by 4 bases, and 14 bases separated the two germline ends. This CDR3 spans 16 amino acids. Germline lookup yields CDR1 LGHNA and CDR2 YNFKEQ.

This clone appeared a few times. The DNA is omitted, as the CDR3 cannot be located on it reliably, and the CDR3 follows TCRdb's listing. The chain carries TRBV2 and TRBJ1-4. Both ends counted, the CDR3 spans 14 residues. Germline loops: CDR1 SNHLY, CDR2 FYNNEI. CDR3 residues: CASFLWGANEKLFF.

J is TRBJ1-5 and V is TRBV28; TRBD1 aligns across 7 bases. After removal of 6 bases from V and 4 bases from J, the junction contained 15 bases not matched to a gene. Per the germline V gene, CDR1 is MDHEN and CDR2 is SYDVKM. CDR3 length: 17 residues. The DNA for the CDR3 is TGTGCCAGCAGCCCGTTCCGGGACAGTATAGGGAATCAGCCCCAGCATTTT. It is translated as CASSPFRDSIGNQPQHF.